This T cell receptor (beta chain) is drawn from a study of radiotherapy plus CTLA-4 blockade in lung cancer. Study results and limitations: Dynamics of early blood T cell clones, together with interferon-beta, were reportedly the best predictors of response. An expansion of tumor-derived TCR clones occurred in blood after radiotherapy plus ipilimumab.

Clones were read by immunoSEQ multiplex PCR, and TCRdb kept only the in-frame ones, dropping some. The data contain 75,000 or so clones, around 80% of them singletons. Per germline, CDR1 MNHNS and CDR2 SASEGT. CDR3 size: 16 residues. Trimming left V 0 bases short and J 4 bases short, with 13 bases between. Turning to this clone: Its antigen is undetermined.

Source: peripheral blood, taken from a patient treated with radiotherapy plus ipilimumab. The sequence came from a human donor with non-small cell lung cancer who had a complete response to radiotherapy plus ipilimumab. The chain combines TRBV6-1 with TRBJ1-5; D gene ambiguous. DNA for the CDR3: TGTGCCAGCAGTGAAGCTAAGGGAATCGGGAATCAGCCCCAGCATTTT. Translating gives CASSEAKGIGNQPQHF.